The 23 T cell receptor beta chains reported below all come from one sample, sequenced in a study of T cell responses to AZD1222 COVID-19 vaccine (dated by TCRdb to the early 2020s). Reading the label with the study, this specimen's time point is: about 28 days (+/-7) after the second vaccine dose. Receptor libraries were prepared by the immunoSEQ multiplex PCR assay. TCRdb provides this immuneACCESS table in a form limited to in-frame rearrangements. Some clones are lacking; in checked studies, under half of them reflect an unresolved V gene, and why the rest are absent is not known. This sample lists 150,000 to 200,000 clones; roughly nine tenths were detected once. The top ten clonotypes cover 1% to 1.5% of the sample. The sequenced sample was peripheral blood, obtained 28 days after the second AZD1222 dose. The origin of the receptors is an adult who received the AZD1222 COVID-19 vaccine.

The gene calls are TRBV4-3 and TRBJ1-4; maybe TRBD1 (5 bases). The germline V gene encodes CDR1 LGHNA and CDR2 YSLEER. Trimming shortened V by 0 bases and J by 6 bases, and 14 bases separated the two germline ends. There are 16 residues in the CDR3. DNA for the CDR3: TGCGCCAGCAGCCAAGATCTAGGGACGTTTTATGAAAAACTGTTTTTT. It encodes CASSQDLGTFYEKLFF.

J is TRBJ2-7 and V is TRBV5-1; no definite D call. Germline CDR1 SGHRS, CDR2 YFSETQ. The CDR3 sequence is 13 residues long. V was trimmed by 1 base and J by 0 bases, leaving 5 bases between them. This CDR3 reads CASSLTSSYEQYF. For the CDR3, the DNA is TGCGCCAGCAGCTTGACCAGCTCCTACGAGCAGTACTTC.

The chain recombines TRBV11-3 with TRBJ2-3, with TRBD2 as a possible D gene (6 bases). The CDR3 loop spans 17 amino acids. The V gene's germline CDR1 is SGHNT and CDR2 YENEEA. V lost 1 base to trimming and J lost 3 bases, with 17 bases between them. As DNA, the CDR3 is TGTGCCAGCAGCTTAGGTGTTGGCGGGGAACTAACAGATACGCAGTATTTT. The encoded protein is CASSLGVGGELTDTQYF.

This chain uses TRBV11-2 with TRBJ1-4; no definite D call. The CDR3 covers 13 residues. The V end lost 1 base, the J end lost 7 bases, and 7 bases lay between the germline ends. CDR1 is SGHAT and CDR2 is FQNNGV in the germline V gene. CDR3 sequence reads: CASSLVTFEKLFF. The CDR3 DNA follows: TGTGCCAGCAGCTTAGTTACGTTTGAAAAACTGTTTTTT.

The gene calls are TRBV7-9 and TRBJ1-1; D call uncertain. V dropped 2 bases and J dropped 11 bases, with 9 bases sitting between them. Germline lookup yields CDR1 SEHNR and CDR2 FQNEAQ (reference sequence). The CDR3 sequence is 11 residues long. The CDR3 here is CASSLTPRAFF. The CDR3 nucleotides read TGTGCCAGCAGCTTAACCCCTCGGGCTTTCTTT. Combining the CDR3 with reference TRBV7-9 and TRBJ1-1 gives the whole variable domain DTGVSQNPRHKITKRGQNVTFRCDPISEHNRLYWYRQTLGQGPEFLTYFQNEAQLEKSRLLSDRFSAERPKGSFSTLEIQRTEQGDSAMYLCASSLTPRAFFGQGTRLTVV.

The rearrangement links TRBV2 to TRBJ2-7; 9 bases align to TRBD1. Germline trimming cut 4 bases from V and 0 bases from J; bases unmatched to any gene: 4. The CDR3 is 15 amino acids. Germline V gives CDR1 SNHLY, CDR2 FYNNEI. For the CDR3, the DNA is TGTGCCAGCAGTGGACGGGACAGGGCCTCCTACGAGCAGTACTTC. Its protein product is CASSGRDRASYEQYF.

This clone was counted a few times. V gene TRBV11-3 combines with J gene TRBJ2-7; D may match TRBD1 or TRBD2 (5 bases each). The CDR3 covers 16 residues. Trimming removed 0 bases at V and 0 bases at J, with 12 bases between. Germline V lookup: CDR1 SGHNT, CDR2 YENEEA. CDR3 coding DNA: TGTGCCAGCAGCTTAGATGGCCGGGACGGCTCCTACGAGCAGTACTTC. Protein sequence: CASSLDGRDGSYEQYF.

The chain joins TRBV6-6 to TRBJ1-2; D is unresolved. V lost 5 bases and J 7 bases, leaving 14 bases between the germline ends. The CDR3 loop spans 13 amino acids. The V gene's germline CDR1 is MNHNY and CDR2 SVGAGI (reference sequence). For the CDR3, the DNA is TGTGCCAGCAGTGTCCCCAGACGGGCTGGCTACACCTTC. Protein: CASSVPRRAGYTF.

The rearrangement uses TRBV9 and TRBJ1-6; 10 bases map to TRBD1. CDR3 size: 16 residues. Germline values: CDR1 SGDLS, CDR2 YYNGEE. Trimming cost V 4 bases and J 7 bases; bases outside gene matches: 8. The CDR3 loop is CASSPSDRGLNSPLHF. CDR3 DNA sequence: TGTGCCAGCAGCCCGTCGGACAGGGGGTTGAATTCACCCCTCCACTTT.

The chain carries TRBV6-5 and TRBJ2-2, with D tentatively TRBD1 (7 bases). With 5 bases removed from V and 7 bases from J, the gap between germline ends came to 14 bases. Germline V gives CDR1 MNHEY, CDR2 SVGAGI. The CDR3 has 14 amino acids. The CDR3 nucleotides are TGTGCCAGCAGTAGGACAGGAGGGCACGGGGAGCTGTTTTTT. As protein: CASSRTGGHGELFF.

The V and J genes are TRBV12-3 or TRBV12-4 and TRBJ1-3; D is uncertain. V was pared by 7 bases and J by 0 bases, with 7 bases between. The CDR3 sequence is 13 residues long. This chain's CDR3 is CASTGASGNTIYF. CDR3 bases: TGTGCCAGCACCGGCGCCTCTGGAAACACCATATATTTT.

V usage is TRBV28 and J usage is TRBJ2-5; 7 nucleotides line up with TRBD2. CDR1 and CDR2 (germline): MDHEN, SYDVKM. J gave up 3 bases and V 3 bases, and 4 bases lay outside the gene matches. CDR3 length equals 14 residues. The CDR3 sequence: CASSFSGPKETQYF. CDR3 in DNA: TGTGCCAGCAGTTTTAGCGGGCCTAAAGAGACCCAGTACTTC.

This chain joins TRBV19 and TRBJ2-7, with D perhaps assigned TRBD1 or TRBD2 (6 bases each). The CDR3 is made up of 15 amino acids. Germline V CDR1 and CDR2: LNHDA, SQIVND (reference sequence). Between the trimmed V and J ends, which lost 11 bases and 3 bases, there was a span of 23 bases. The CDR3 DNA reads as TGTGCCGGGAGGTCAACCGCCGACAGGTGCTACGAGCAGTACTTC. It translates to CAGRSTADRCYEQYF.

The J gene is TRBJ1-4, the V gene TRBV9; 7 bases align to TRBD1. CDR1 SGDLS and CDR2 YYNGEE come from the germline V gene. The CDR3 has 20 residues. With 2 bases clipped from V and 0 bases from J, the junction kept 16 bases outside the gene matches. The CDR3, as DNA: TGTGCCAGCAGCGTCGAGCCGGGACACGCAGGGGGTGCAACTAATGAAAAACTGTTTTTT. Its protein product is CASSVEPGHAGGATNEKLFF.

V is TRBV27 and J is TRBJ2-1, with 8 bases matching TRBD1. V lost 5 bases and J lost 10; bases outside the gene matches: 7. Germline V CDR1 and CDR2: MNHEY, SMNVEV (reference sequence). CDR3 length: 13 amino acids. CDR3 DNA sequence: TGTGCCAGCAGTACTGGACAGGGCTGGGAGCAGTTCTTC. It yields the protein CASSTGQGWEQFF.

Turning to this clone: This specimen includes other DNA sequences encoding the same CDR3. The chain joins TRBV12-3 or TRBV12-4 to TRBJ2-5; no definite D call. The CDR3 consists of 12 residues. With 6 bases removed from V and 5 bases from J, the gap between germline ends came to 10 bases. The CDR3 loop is CASRRSLETQYF. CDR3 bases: TGTGCCAGCAGGCGGTCTTTGGAGACCCAGTACTTC.

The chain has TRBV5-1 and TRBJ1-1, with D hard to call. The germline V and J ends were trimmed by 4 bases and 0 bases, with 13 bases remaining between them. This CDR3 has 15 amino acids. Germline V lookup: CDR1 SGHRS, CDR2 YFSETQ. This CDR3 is CASSPTTSMNTEAFF. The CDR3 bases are TGCGCCAGCAGCCCGACGACAAGTATGAACACTGAAGCTTTCTTT.

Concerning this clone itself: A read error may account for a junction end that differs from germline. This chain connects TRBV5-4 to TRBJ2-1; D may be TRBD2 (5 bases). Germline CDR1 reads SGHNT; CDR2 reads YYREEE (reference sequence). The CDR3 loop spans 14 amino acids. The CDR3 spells CASRPQLGYTEQFF. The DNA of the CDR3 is TGTGCCAGCAGGCCTCAACTAGGGTACACTGAGCAGTTCTTC.

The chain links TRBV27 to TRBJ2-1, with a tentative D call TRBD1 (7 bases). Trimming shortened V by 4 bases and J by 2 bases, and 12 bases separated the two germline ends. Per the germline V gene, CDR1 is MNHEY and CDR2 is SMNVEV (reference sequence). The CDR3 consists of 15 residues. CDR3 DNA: TGTGCCAGCAGTTATCAGGGGGGCCCCTACAATGAGCAGTTCTTC. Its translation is CASSYQGGPYNEQFF.

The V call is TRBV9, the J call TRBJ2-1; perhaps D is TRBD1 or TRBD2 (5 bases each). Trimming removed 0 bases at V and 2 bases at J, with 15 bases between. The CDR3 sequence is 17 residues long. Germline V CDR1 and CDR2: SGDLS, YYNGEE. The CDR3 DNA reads TGTGCCAGCAGCGTAGGCGGATCGGGGACCCCCTACAATGAGCAGTTCTTC. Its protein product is CASSVGGSGTPYNEQFF.

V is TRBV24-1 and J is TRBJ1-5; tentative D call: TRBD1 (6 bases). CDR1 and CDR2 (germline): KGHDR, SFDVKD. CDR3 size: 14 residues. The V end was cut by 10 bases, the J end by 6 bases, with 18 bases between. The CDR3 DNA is TGTGCCACTTCTTCGGACAGTTCATCTCAGCCCCAGCATTTT. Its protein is CATSSDSSSQPQHF.

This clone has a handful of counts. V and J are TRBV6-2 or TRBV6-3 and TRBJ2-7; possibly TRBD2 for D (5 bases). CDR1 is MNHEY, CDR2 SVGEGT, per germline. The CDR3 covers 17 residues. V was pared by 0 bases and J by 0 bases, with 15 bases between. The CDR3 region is CASSYSSTGESSYEQYF. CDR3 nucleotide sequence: TGTGCCAGCAGTTACTCGAGTACCGGGGAGAGCTCCTACGAGCAGTACTTC.

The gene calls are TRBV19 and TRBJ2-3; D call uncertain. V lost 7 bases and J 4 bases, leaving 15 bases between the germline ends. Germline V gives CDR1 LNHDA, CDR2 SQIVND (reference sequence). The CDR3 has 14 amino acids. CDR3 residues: CASTAVVGADTQYF. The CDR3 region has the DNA TGTGCCAGTACCGCCGTGGTTGGGGCAGATACGCAGTATTTT.